A selection of T cell receptor beta chains follows, all from one sample in a study of T cells in Graves' hyperthyroidism and ophthalmopathy. TCRdb used MiXCR to reprocess the multiplex PCR reads, holding one entry per CDR3 protein. The repertoire includes 400,000 to 550,000 distinct CDR3 sequences, around 15% of them detected once, and over 15% sits in the top ten. Input material: blood. These receptor sequences come from a woman between 18 and 29 years old with Graves' hyperthyroidism. The CDR3 runs from the conserved cysteine through the conserved F or W. D genes are given only for firm matches. The size field is filled for only some rows; it gives once, few, many or a size class.

d_gene	v_gene	abundance	j_gene	CDR3nt	CDR3aa
TRBD1	TRBV7-9	many	TRBJ2-2	TGTGCCAGCAGCTTACCGGACAGGGACCCCACCGGGGAGCTGTTTTTT	CASSLPDRDPTGELFF
.	TRBV9	many	TRBJ2-7	TGTGCCAGCAGCCCCACCCAGGCCTACGAGCAGTACTTC	CASSPTQAYEQYF
.	TRBV5-1	few	TRBJ2-7	TGCGCCAGCAGCTTGAGGGGTCCCTCCTACGAGCAGTACTTC	CASSLRGPSYEQYF
.	TRBV13	many	TRBJ2-7	TGTGCCAGCAGCGGAGGCGGGGACAACACCCTCTCTTACGAGCAGTACTTC	CASSGGGDNTLSYEQYF
.	TRBV2	.	TRBJ2-4	TGTGCCAGTAGGCGGTGGCTAGCCAAAAACATTCAGTACTTC	CASRRWLAKNIQYF
.	TRBV6-1	many	TRBJ2-1	TGTGCCAGCAGGGAAAGAGTAGGCCCCTACAATGAGCAGTTCTTC	CASRERVGPYNEQFF
TRBD1	TRBV7-9	few	TRBJ1-2	TGTGCCAGCAGTTCCGACAGGGAGGGCTATGGCTACACCTTC	CASSSDREGYGYTF
TRBD1	TRBV6-1	.	TRBJ1-1	TGTGCCAGCAGTGAGTCCCGGGGACAGACAGACACTGAAGCTTTCTTT	CASSESRGQTDTEAFF
.	TRBV13	.	TRBJ2-4	TGTGCCAGCAGCTTGGTCCCAGACAGAAACATTCAGTACTTC	CASSLVPDRNIQYF
.	TRBV19	.	TRBJ1-5	TGTGCCAGTAGTATGAGGGGTCAGGGGACGGGCAATCAGCCCCAGCATTTT	CASSMRGQGTGNQPQHF
.	TRBV29-1	many	TRBJ1-4	TGCAGCGTTTTTCGGCATTCTAATGAAAAACTGTTTTTT	CSVFRHSNEKLFF
TRBD2	TRBV3-1	few	TRBJ2-5	TGTGCCAGCAGCCAAGGACTAGCGGTACAAGAGACCCAGTACTTC	CASSQGLAVQETQYF
.	TRBV5-6	many	TRBJ2-5	TGTGCCAGCAGCACAAATTCCAGGGGGAGGGAGACCCAGTACTTC	CASSTNSRGRETQYF
TRBD2	TRBV3-1	many	TRBJ2-5	TGTGCCAGCAGCCAAGAGGGAACTAGCGGCAGCCAGACCCAGTACTTC	CASSQEGTSGSQTQYF
.	TRBV29-1	many	TRBJ1-1	TGCAGCGTTGGGGATTCTGGAGAAGCTTTCTTT	CSVGDSGEAFF
TRBD2	TRBV11-1	many	TRBJ2-3	TGTGCCAGCAGCTGGACTAGCGGAGGCACAGATACGCAGTATTTT	CASSWTSGGTDTQYF
TRBD2	TRBV15	.	TRBJ2-7	TGTGCCACCAGCTCCCGCGGGGGGCAGTACGAGCAGTACTTC	CATSSRGGQYEQYF
TRBD2	TRBV5-1	.	TRBJ2-1	TGTACCAGCAGCCGACCTCGGCTAGCGGGAGGCCCCTTCGACAATGAGCAGTTCTTC	CTSSRPRLAGGPFDNEQFF
.	TRBV11-2	.	TRBJ2-1	TGTGCCAGCAGCTTAAGGGGGATCGGCTACAATGAGCAGTTCTTC	CASSLRGIGYNEQFF
TRBD1	TRBV29-1	.	TRBJ1-1	TGCAGCGTTGCCCGGACAGGGACTGAAGCTTTCTTT	CSVARTGTEAFF
TRBD2	TRBV6-1	.	TRBJ2-7	TGTGCCAGCAGTGGGGTCCTAGCGGCCTACGAGCAGTACTTC	CASSGVLAAYEQYF
.	TRBV2	many	TRBJ2-1	TGTGCCAGCACTAGGGGACATGAGCAGTTCTTC	CASTRGHEQFF